The source of this T cell receptor beta chain is a study of T cell changes during pregnancy in multiple sclerosis. Germline-derived CDR1 and CDR2 are MNHGY and SAAAGT. V gave up 9 bases and J gave up 9 bases; unmatched junction bases: 7. The CDR3 is 12 residues long. Sequencing used immunoSEQ multiplex PCR; TCRdb keeps in-frame clones, though not all of them. The top ten hold roughly 1.3% of the sample, which has 65,000 to 85,000 clones, approximately 91% seen once. Material: peripheral blood, obtained in the third trimester of pregnancy. The receptor was derived from a female donor with multiple sclerosis, enrolled in a pregnancy study. The J gene is TRBJ1-5, the V gene TRBV6-8; 8 nucleotides match TRBD1. CDR3 sequence (DNA): TGTGCCAGTGAGACAGGGGAGCGGCCCCAGCATTTT. Its protein is CASETGERPQHF.